This T cell receptor beta chain was profiled in a study of control samples from healthy donors and cancer patients. Produced via immunoSEQ multiplex PCR; TCRdb's table is partial and in-frame only. This table has some 150,000 clones, roughly 91% appearing once. Trimming removed 0 bases at V and 5 bases at J, with 4 bases between. The CDR3 consists of 12 residues. Germline assignment: CDR1 SEHNR and CDR2 FQNEAQ (reference sequence). Comment on this clone: The sample carries other DNA sequences with the same CDR3.

This chain links TRBV7-9 with TRBJ2-5; no reliable D call. The sequencing input was blood. The TCR sequence derives from a woman in her twenties or thirties in good health. The CDR3 sequence: CASSLAQETQYF. The CDR3 nucleotides are TGTGCCAGCAGCTTAGCGCAGGAGACCCAGTACTTC.